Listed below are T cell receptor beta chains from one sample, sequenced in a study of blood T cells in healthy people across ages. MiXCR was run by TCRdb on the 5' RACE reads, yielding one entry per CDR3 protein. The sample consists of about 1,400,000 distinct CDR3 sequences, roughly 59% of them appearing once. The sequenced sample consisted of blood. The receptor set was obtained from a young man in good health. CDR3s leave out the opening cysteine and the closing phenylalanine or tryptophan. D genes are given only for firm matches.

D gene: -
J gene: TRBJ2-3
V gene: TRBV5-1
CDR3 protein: ASSTQADTQY

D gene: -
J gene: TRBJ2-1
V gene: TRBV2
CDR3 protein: ASSSQLPSYNEQF

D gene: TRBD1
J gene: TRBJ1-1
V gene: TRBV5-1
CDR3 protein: ASSWDGQGNTEAF

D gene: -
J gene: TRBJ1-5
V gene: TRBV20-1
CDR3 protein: SARAGIRSNQPQH

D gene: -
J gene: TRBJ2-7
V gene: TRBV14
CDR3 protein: ASSQDLGIPAYEQY

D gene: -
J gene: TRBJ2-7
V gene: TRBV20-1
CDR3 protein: SARSGTYSYEQY

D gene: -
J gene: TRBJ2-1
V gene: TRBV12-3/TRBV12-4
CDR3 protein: ASSPGPGGNEQF

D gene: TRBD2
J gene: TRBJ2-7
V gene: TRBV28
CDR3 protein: ASSLKTSGRDEQY

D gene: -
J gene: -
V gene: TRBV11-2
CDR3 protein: ASSFRDTDHRETQY

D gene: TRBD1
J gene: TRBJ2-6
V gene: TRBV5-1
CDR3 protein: ASSLAGQVSSGANVLT

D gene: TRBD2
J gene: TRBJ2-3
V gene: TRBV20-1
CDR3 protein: SAPDGGGARGSTQY

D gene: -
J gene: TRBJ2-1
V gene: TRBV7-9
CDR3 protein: ASSLTNTITDEQF

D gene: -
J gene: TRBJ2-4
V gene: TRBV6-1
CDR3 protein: ASSESFPRGILAKNIQY

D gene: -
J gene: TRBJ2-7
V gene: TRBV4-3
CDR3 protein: ASSQDRVNEQY

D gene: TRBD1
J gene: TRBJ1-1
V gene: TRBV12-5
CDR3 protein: ASGFIPGQGAPNTEAF

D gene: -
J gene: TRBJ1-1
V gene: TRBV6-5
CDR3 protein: ASSYSMSGNEAF

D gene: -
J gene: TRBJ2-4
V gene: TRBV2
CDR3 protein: ASSLPEGLRNIQY

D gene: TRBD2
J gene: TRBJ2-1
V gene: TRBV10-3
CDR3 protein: AIRQAGEENEQF

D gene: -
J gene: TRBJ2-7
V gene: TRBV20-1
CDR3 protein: SANRDGSSYEQY

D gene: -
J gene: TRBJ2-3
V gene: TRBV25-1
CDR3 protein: ASSERGSGARGTDTQY

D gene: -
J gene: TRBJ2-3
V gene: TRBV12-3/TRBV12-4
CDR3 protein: ASIQTGPRGTDTQY

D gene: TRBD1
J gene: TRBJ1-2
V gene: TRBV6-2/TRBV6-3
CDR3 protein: ASSPDGGTGYGYT

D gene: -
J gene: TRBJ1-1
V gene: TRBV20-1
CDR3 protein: SAREGSSNTEAF

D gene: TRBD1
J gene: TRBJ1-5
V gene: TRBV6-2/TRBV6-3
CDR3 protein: ASSRGQVQPQH

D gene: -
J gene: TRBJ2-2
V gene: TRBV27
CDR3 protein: ASSFMGGELF

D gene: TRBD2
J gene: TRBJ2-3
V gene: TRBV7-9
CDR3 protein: APGEGPADTQY

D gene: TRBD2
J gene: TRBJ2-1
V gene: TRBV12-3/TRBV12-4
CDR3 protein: ASSPPGGIRNEQF

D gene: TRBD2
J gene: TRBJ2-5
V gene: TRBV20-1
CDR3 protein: SVAGRLAGVEQY

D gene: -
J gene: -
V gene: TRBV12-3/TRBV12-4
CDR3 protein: ASSVLGSKQY

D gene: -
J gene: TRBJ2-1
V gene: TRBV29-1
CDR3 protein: SVGTPKGEQF

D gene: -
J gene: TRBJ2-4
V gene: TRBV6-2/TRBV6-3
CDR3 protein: ASSDTGEDIQY